One sample yielded the 2 T cell receptor beta chains listed below, sequenced in a study of monozygotic twins with inflammatory bowel disease. TCRdb re-called the 5' RACE reads; one entry per CDR3 protein, DNA not given. This table holds some 200,000 distinct CDR3 sequences. The specimen sequenced was blood. The receptors originated from a human donor with ulcerative colitis or Crohn's disease, or a healthy co-twin of an affected twin (not recorded which).

This rearrangement joins TRBV10-3 to TRBJ1-5; as DNA is missing, the TRBD1 call by TCRdb cannot be tested. Germline lookup yields CDR1 ENHRY and CDR2 SYGVKD. This CDR3 is 15 amino acids long. CDR3 residues: CAISGTGQPNQPQHF.

This chain uses TRBV6-6 with TRBJ1-4. The germline gives CDR1 MNHNY, CDR2 SVGAGI (reference sequence). There are 14 residues in the CDR3. CDR3 protein: CASSLPTANEKLFF.